The rows below give T cell receptor beta chains drawn from one sample of a study of CXCR3-negative and CXCR3-positive naive CD8 T cells. From its re-call of the 5' RACE reads, TCRdb lists each CDR3 protein once, without DNA. This table lists 65,000 to 75,000 distinct CDR3 sequences. The sequencing input was naive CXCR3+ CD8+ T cells from blood. The receptors were gathered from a human donor in good health. Some clones in this sample may be carry-over from other donors' samples. CDR3s include the opening cysteine and the closing phenylalanine or tryptophan.

j_call | v_call | cdr3_aa
TRBJ2-1 | TRBV4-2 | CASSRTSGGANEQFF
TRBJ1-5 | TRBV4-2 | CASSQQDRVGYQPQHF
TRBJ2-1 | TRBV27 | CASSLTRPVNLEQFF
TRBJ2-3 | TRBV7-9 | CASSLLAHSTDTQYF
TRBJ2-7 | TRBV7-9 | CASTSRDYSYEQYF
TRBJ2-5 | TRBV7-2 | CASSFGASGVETQYF
TRBJ2-7 | TRBV7-2 | CASSFADGSYEQYF
TRBJ2-2 | TRBV6-2/TRBV6-3 | CASSYSGSSDDTGELFF
TRBJ2-2 | TRBV11-3 | CASSLDKLQGSTGELFF
TRBJ1-2 | TRBV29-1 | CSAVRTERGAGGYTF
TRBJ2-2 | TRBV12-3/TRBV12-4 | CASSTKRGRNTGELFF
TRBJ2-7 | TRBV10-3 | CAIETGAAEQYF
TRBJ2-1 | TRBV7-9 | CASSLVAVGVSSYNEQFF
TRBJ2-7 | TRBV7-8 | CASSFPPGQGEYEQYF
TRBJ2-1 | TRBV4-3 | CASSQGSGTGNNEQFF
TRBJ1-2 | TRBV14 | CASSPTGGGYGYTF
TRBJ2-4 | TRBV12-3/TRBV12-4 | CASSSPRGSAYLAKNIQYF
TRBJ1-2 | TRBV29-1 | CSTHGRAHYGYTF
TRBJ2-1 | TRBV21-1 | CASGKDGFGDNEQFF
TRBJ1-2 | TRBV7-9 | CASSRTLGQGMDYGYTF
TRBJ2-3 | TRBV5-8 | CASNHARTRTDTQYF
TRBJ2-7 | TRBV7-9 | CASTSMDSAYEQYF
TRBJ2-7 | TRBV29-1 | CSVLGTHSAYEQYF
TRBJ2-3 | TRBV29-1 | CSVFETSGGRDTQYF
TRBJ2-3 | TRBV21-1 | CASSKSRAGTDTQYF
TRBJ2-3 | TRBV28 | CASTYEGTGTDTQYF
TRBJ2-1 | TRBV12-3/TRBV12-4 | CASSPGGSYNEQFF
TRBJ2-3 | TRBV7-6 | CASSDRGESVSTDTQYF
TRBJ2-3 | TRBV14 | CASSHTSGTDTQYF
TRBJ2-1 | TRBV6-2/TRBV6-3 | CASSPLTSGGPPDEQFF
TRBJ2-1 | TRBV24-1 | CATSDTGTSGINEQFF
TRBJ2-7 | TRBV3-1 | CASSQESPGSYEQYF
TRBJ1-1 | TRBV21-1 | CASSKLRLTGYWDTEAFF
TRBJ1-1 | TRBV12-3/TRBV12-4 | CASTDSGGEAFF
TRBJ1-4 | TRBV14 | CASSQDQGWLEKLFF
TRBJ2-7 | TRBV5-5 | CASTRGDSEYSYEQYF
TRBJ2-1 | TRBV11-3 | CASSKTSGGADEQFF
TRBJ2-1 | TRBV24-1 | CATSEIDKNEQFF
TRBJ2-5 | TRBV29-1 | CSVDEASGGAVETQYF
TRBJ1-2 | TRBV29-1 | CSVGGGQTGHGYTF
TRBJ2-2 | TRBV28 | CASSLPSGGRNTGELFF